This T cell receptor beta chain was profiled in a study of shared clonotypes between healthy human individuals. Positively selected for CCR7, the CD45RO-negative cells used as naive CD8 cells excluded terminally differentiated effector memory CD45RA+ cells. Caucasian adults residing in Nashville, Tennessee made up all the donors. Method: immunoSEQ multiplex PCR; TCRdb's copy keeps in-frame clones and lacks some. The table includes about 600,000 clones, 95% to 98% detected once. This clonotype originated in a man aged 25-45 years in good health. Sequencing was done on a sample of naive CD8+ T cells sorted from blood.

CDR3 sequence (DNA): TGTGCCAGCTCAGACAGGGGCACTAGCGGGCTCATTAGCTCCTACAATGAGCAGTTCTTC. Its translation: CASSDRGTSGLISSYNEQFF. This chain uses TRBV18 with TRBJ2-1, with D tentatively TRBD2 (9 bases). Trimming took off 5 bases at V and 0 bases at J, with 26 bases between the two ends. The germline gives CDR1 KGHSH, CDR2 LQKENI. This CDR3 is built from 20 residues.